This T cell receptor (beta chain) was recovered during a study of T-cell reconstitution after alpha-beta-depleted transplantation in children. The V end was cut by 1 base, the J end by 0 bases, with 15 bases between. The CDR3 runs 17 residues. Preparation of the TCRbeta library used unique molecular identifiers. Each CDR3 protein is one row after TCRdb ran MiXCR on the PCR reads. Here the sample spans 600,000 to 700,000 distinct CDR3 sequences, 15% to 20% being singletons. The chain is built from TRBV12-3 or TRBV12-4 and TRBJ1-1; perhaps TRBD1 as D (5 bases). This clonotype was obtained from a human donor who donated a stem cell graft to a child with acute myeloid leukemia. The sample in question was PBMCs from the stem cell graft donor, obtained from the stem cell graft. CDR3 in DNA: TGTGCCAGCAGTTTAGAGGCGGGGGGAGGTCTGAACACTGAAGCTTTCTTT. It encodes CASSLEAGGGLNTEAFF.